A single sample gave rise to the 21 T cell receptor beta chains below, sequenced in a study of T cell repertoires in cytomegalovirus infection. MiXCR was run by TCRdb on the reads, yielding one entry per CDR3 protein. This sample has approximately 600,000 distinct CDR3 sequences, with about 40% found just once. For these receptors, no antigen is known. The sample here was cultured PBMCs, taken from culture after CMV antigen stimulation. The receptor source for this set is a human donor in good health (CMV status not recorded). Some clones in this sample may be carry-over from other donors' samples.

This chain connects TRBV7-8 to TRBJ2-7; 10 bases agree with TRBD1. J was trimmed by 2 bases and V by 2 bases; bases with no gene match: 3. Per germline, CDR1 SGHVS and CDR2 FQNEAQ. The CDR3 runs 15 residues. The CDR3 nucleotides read TGTGCCAGCAGCTTAAGGACAGGGGGAGCCTACGAGCAGTACTTC. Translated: CASSLRTGGAYEQYF.

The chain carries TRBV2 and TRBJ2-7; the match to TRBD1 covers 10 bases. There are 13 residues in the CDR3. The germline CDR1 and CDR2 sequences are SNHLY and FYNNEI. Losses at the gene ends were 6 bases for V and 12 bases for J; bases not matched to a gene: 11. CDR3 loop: CASSASGTGVLYF. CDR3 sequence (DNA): TGTGCCAGCAGCGCCTCTGGGACAGGGGTTCTGTACTTC.

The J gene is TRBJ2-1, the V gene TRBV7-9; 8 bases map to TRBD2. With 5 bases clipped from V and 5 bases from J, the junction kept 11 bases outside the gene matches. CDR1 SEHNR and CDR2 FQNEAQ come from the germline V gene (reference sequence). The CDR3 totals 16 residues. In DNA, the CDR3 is TGTGCCAGCAGCCTAATTGGCGGGGGGTTCAACAATGAGCAGTTCTTC. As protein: CASSLIGGGFNNEQFF.

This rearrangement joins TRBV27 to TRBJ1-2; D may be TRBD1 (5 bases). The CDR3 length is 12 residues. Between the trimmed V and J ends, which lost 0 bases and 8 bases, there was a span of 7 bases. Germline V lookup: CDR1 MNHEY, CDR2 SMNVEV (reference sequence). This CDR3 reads CASSLSGPGYTF. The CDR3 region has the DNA TGTGCCAGCAGTTTATCGGGGCCCGGCTACACCTTC.

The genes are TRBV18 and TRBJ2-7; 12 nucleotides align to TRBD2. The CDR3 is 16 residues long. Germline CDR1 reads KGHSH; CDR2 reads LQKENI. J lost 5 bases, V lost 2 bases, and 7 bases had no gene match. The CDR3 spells CASSPWTSGNNDEQYF. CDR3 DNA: TGTGCCAGCTCACCATGGACTAGCGGGAATAACGACGAGCAGTACTTC. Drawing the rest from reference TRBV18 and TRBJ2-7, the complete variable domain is NAGVMQNPRHLVRRRGQEARLRCSPMKGHSHVYWYRQLPEEGLKFMVYLQKENIIDESGMPKERFSAEFPKEGPSILRIQQVVRGDSAAYFCASSPWTSGNNDEQYFGPGTRLTVT.

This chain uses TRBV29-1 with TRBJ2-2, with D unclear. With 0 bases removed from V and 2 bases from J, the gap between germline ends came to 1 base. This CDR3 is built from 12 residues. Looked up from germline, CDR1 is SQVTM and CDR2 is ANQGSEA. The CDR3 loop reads CSVEENTGELFF. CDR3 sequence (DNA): TGCAGCGTTGAAGAAAACACCGGGGAGCTGTTTTTT.

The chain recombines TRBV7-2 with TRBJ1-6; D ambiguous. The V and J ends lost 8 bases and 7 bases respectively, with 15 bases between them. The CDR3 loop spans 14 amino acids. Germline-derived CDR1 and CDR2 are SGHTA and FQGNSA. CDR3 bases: TGTGCCAGCGGAGAGGGAAATAGAAATTCACCCCTCCACTTT. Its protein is CASGEGNRNSPLHF.

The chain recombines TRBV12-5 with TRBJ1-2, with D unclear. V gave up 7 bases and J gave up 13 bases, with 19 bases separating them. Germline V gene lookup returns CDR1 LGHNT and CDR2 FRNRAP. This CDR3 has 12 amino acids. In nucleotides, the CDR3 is TGTGCTAGTGTTTCCCTCGGCGGGCAATTCACCTTC. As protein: CASVSLGGQFTF.

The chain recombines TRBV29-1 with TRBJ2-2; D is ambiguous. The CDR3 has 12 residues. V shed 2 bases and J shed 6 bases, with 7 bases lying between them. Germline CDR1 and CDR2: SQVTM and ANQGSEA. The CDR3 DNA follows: TGCAGCGTTGAACCCACAGCCGGGGAGCTGTTTTTT. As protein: CSVEPTAGELFF.

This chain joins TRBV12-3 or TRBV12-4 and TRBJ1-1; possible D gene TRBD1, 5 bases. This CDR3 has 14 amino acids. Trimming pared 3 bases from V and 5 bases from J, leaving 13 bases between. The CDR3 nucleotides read TGTGCCAGCAGTTTTAGGTCAGGGCGGACTGAAGCTTTCTTT. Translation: CASSFRSGRTEAFF.

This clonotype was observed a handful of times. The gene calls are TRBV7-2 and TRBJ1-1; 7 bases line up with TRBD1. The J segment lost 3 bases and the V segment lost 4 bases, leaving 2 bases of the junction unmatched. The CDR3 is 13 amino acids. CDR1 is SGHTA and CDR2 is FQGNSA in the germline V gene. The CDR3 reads CASSWGQHTEAFF. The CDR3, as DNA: TGTGCCAGCAGCTGGGGACAGCACACTGAAGCTTTCTTT.

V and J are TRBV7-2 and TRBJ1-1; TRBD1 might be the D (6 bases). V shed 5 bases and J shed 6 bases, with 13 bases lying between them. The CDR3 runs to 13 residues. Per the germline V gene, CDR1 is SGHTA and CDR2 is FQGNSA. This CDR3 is CASSQQGGAEAFF. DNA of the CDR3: TGTGCCAGCAGCCAACAGGGTGGCGCTGAAGCTTTCTTT.

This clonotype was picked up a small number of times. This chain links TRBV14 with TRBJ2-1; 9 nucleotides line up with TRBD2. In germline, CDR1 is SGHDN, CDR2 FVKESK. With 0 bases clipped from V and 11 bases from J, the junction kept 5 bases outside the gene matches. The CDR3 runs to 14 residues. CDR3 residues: CASSQELAGVKQFF. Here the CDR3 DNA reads TGTGCCAGCAGCCAAGAATTAGCGGGAGTCAAGCAGTTCTTC. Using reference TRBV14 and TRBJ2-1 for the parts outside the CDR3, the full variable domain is EAGVTQFPSHSVIEKGQTVTLRCDPISGHDNLYWYRRVMGKEIKFLLHFVKESKQDESGMPNNRFLAERTGGTYSTLKVQPAELEDSGVYFCASSQELAGVKQFFGPGTRLTVL.

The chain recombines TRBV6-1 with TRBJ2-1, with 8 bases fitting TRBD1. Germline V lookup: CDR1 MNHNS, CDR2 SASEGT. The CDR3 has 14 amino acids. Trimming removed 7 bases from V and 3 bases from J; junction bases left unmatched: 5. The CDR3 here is CASKRQGFYNEQFF. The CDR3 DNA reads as TGTGCCAGCAAACGACAGGGGTTCTACAATGAGCAGTTCTTC.

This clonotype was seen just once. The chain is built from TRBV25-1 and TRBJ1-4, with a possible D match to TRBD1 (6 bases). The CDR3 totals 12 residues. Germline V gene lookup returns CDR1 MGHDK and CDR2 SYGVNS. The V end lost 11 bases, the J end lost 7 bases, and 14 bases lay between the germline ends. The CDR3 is CASTGQIEKLFF. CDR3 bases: TGTGCCTCAACTGGACAGATTGAAAAACTGTTTTTT.

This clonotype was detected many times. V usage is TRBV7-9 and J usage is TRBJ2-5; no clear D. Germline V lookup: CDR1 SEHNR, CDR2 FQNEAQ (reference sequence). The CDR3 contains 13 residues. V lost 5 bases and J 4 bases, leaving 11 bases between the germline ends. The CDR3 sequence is CASSREPLETQYF. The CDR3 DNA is TGTGCCAGCAGCAGGGAACCATTAGAGACCCAGTACTTC.

Here the CDR3 DNA reads TGCGCCAGCAGCCAAGCGCTCGGGGGCTCTGGGGCCAACGTCCTGACTTTC. It specifies CASSQALGGSGANVLTF. The chain links TRBV4-3 to TRBJ2-6, with a weak D call TRBD2 (6 bases). CDR1 LGHNA and CDR2 YSLEER come from the germline V gene. This CDR3 contains 17 residues. V was cut by 1 base and J by 0 bases, with 10 bases left in between.

CDR3 sequence (DNA): TGTGCCAGCAGCCTCCGGACAGGGAAAGGGTCCTATAATTCACCCCTCCACTTT. Residues: CASSLRTGKGSYNSPLHF. This chain links TRBV7-6 with TRBJ1-6, with 8 bases that match TRBD1. The germline V gene has CDR1 SGHVS and CDR2 FNYEAQ. CDR3 length: 18 residues. J gave up 1 base and V 5 bases, and 10 bases lay outside the gene matches.

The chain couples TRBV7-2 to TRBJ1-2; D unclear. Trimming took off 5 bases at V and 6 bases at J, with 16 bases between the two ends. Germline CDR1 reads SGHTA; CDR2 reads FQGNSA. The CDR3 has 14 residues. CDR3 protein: CASSALPLGHGYTF. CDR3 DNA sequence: TGTGCCAGCAGCGCACTCCCCCTAGGTCATGGCTACACCTTC.

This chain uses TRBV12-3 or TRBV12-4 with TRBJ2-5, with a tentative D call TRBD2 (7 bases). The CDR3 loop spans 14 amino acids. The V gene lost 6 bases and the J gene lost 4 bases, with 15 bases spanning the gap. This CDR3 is CASSPEGGGETQYF. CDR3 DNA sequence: TGTGCCAGCAGCCCGGAGGGGGGGGGAGAGACCCAGTACTTC.

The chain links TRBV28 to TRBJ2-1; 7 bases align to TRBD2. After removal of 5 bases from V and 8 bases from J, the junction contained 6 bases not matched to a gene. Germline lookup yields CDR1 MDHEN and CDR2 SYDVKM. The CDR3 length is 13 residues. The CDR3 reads CASSLKRGHEQFF. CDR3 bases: TGTGCCAGCAGTCTAAAGCGGGGACATGAGCAGTTCTTC.